These 8 T cell receptor beta chains originate from one sample sequenced in a study of sequential checkpoint blockade in melanoma. Repertoires were generated with immunoSEQ multiplex PCR, while TCRdb's copy carries only in-frame clones and drops some. The data contain roughly 9,300 clones, approximately 76% of them singletons. Indicated treatment: randomized to nivolumab then ipilimumab (arm A) or the reverse (arm B). This specimen consisted of CD8+ T cells sorted from blood (inferred from file names), obtained from a patient given nivolumab and ipilimumab in sequence. These receptors all come from a human donor with melanoma.

By proportion, this clone is hyperexpanded. The chain combines TRBV11-2 with TRBJ2-1; 9 nucleotides agree with TRBD2. The CDR3 sequence is 18 residues long. The V gene's germline CDR1 is SGHAT and CDR2 FQNNGV. V dropped 1 base and J dropped 0; count of bases not matched to a gene: 7. For the CDR3, the DNA is TGTGCCAGCAGCTTAGTTTTTGGTAGCGGGGGCTCCTACAATGAGCAGTTCTTC. As protein: CASSLVFGSGGSYNEQFF. The entire variable domain, with the rest obtained from reference TRBV11-2 and TRBJ2-1, is as follows: EAGVAQSPRYKIIEKRQSVAFWCNPISGHATLYWYQQILGQGPKLLIQFQNNGVVDDSQLPKDRFSAERLKGVDSTLKIQPAKLEDSAVYLCASSLVFGSGGSYNEQFFGPGTRLTVL.

CDR3 residues: CASSSRTSGYEQYF. The CDR3 DNA reads as TGTGCCAGCAGCTCCCGGACTAGCGGCTACGAGCAGTACTTC. The chain links TRBV11-2 to TRBJ2-7; 10 positions match TRBD2. Germline V lookup: CDR1 SGHAT, CDR2 FQNNGV. The CDR3 runs to 14 residues. V was pared by 4 bases and J by 3 bases, with 3 bases of the junction left unmatched.

The chain employs TRBV7-9 and TRBJ2-7, with 8 bases fitting TRBD1. Germline CDR1 and CDR2: SEHNR and FQNEAQ (reference sequence). This CDR3 contains 17 residues. V trimming: 4 bases; J trimming: 0 bases; junction bases outside the gene matches: 11. The CDR3 reads CASSSPTGTGLSYEQYF. CDR3 sequence (DNA): TGTGCCAGCAGCTCACCGACCGGGACAGGCCTCTCCTACGAGCAGTACTTC.

The chain couples TRBV2 to TRBJ2-7; 7 nucleotides agree with TRBD1. The CDR3 is made up of 13 amino acids. Germline values: CDR1 SNHLY, CDR2 FYNNEI. After removal of 5 bases from V and 3 bases from J, the junction contained 4 bases not matched to a gene. This chain's CDR3 is CASSSWTGYEQYF. DNA of the CDR3: TGTGCCAGCAGTAGTTGGACAGGCTACGAGCAGTACTTC. Supplemented by reference TRBV2 and TRBJ2-7, the full variable domain reads EPEVTQTPSHQVTQMGQEVILRCVPISNHLYFYWYRQILGQKVEFLVSFYNNEISEKSEIFDDQFSVERPDGSNFTLKIRSTKLEDSAMYFCASSSWTGYEQYFGPGTRLTVT.

The J gene is TRBJ1-5, the V gene TRBV5-6; TRBD1 agrees at 10 bases. Germline trimming cut 4 bases from V and 7 bases from J; bases unmatched to any gene: 5. The CDR3 sequence is 14 residues long. Germline-derived CDR1 and CDR2 are SGHDT and YYEEEE. CDR3 nucleotide sequence: TGTGCCAGCAGCCCCGGGACAGGGGCACAGCCCCAGCATTTT. Protein product: CASSPGTGAQPQHF.

V is TRBV9 and J is TRBJ1-2; the D is unclear. Trimming took 0 bases from V and 0 from J, leaving 9 bases between them. CDR3 length: 15 amino acids. CDR1 SGDLS and CDR2 YYNGEE come from the germline V gene. The CDR3 nucleotides read TGTGCCAGCAGCGTAGAGCCGGGTTCTAACTATGGCTACACCTTC. This translates into CASSVEPGSNYGYTF.

This rearrangement joins TRBV5-1 to TRBJ1-4; perhaps TRBD1 as D (6 bases). V lost 0 bases to trimming and J lost 4 bases, with 10 bases between them. The germline CDR1 and CDR2 sequences are SGHRS and YFSETQ. The CDR3 contains 15 residues. In nucleotides, the CDR3 is TGCGCCAGCAGCTTGGACAGGGACCTTAATGAAAAACTGTTTTTT. This sequence encodes CASSLDRDLNEKLFF.

The CDR3 nucleotides are TGTGCCAGCAGCCTGGGACAGGGAGAGTACGAGCAGTACTTC. Translating it yields CASSLGQGEYEQYF. The chain is built from TRBV5-5 and TRBJ2-7; TRBD1 agrees at 9 bases. Germline trimming cut 4 bases from V and 4 bases from J; bases unmatched to any gene: 6. The CDR3 is 14 amino acids. Looked up from germline, CDR1 is SGHKS and CDR2 is YYEKEE (reference sequence).